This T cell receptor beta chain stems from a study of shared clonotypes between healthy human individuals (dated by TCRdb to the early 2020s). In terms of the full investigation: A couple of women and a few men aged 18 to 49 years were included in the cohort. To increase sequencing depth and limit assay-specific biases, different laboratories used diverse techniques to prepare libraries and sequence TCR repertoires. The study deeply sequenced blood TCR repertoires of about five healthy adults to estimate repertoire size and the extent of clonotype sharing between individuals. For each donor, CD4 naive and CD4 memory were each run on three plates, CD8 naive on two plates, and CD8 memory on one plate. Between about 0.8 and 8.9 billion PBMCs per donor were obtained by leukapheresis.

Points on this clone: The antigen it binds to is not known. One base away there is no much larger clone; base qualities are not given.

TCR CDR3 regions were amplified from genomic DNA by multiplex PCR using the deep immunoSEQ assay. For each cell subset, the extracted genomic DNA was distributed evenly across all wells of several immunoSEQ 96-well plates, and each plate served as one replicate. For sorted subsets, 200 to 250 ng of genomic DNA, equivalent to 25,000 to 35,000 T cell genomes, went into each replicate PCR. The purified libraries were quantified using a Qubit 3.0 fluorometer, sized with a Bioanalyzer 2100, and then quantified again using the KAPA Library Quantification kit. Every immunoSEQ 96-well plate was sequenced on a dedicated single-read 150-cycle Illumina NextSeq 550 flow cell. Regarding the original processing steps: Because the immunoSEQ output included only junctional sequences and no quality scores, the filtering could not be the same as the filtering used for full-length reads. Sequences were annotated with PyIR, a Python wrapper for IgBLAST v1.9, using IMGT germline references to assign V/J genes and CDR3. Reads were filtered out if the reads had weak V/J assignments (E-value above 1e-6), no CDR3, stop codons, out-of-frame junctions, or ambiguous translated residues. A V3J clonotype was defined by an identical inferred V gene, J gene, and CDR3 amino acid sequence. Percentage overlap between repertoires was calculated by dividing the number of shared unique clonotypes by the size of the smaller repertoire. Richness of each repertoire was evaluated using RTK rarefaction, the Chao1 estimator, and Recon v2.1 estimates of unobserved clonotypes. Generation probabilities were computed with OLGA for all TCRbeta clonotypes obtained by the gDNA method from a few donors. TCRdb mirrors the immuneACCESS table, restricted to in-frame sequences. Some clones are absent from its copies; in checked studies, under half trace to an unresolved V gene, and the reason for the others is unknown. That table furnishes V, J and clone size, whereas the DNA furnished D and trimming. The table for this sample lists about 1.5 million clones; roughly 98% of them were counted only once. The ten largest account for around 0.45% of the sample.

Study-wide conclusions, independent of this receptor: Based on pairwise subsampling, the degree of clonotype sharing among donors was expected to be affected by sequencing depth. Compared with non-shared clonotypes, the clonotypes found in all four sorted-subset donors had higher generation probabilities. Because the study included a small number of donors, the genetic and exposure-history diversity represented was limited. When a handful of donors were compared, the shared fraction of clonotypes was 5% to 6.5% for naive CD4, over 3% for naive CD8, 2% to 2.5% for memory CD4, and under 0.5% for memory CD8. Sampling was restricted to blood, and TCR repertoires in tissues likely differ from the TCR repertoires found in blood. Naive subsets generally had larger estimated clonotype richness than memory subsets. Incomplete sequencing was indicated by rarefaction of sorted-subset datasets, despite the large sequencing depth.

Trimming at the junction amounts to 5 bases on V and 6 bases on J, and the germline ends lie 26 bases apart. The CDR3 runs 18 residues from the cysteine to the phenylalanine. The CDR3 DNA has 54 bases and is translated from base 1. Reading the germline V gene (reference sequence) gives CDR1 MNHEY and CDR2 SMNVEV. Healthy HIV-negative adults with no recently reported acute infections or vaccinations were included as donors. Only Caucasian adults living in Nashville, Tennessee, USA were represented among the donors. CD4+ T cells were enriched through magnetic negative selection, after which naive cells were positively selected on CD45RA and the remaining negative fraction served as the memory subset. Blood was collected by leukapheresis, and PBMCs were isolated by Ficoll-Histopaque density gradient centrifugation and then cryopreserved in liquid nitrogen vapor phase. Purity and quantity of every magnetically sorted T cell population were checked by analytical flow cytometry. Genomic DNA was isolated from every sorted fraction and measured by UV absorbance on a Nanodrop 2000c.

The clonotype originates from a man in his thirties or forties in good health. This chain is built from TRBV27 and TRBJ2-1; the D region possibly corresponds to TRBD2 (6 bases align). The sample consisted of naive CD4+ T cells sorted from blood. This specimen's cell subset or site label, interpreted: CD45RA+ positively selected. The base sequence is TGTGCCAGCAGTCCCCGATGGTTTCGGACTAAGGGGATCAATGAGCAGTTCTTC. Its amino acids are CASSPRWFRTKGINEQFF.